This passage covers 29 T cell receptor beta chains from one sample sequenced in a study of shared clonotypes between healthy human individuals (dated by TCRdb to about 2020). Receptor libraries were prepared by the immunoSEQ multiplex PCR assay. TCRdb's version of the immuneACCESS table is confined to in-frame rearrangements and falls short of the full clone set. An unresolved V gene accounts for under half of the shortfall where checked; the remainder is of unknown origin. The sample table records about 600,000 clones; 95% to 98% of these occur just once. The ten largest make up 0.3% of the sample. CD8 naive samples were obtained by positive selection for CCR7 among CD45RO-negative cells, yielding a CD45RA+CCR7+ population from which TemRA cells were excluded. The sample comprised naive CD8+ T cells sorted from blood. The cell subset or site tag for this specimen amounts to: CD45RA+CCR7+. The receptors shown here come from a young man in good health.

The chain employs TRBV5-4 and TRBJ2-5; TRBD2 might be the D (6 bases). The CDR3 has 15 residues. The germline gives CDR1 SGHNT, CDR2 YYREEE (reference sequence). The V end was cut by 4 bases, the J end by 1 base, with 14 bases between. The CDR3 sequence is CASSTSWDFQETQYF. CDR3 DNA: TGTGCCAGCAGCACTTCCTGGGACTTCCAAGAGACCCAGTACTTC.

This rearrangement joins TRBV5-6 to TRBJ2-7, with 8 bases fitting TRBD2. CDR1 SGHDT and CDR2 YYEEEE come from the germline V gene. This CDR3 is built from 15 residues. V shed 2 bases and J 3 bases; nucleotides not matched to a gene: 7. CDR3 DNA: TGTGCCAGCAGCTTCGGCGGGAGGTTTGGCTACGAGCAGTACTTC. This translates into CASSFGGRFGYEQYF.

The chain recombines TRBV28 with TRBJ2-7; 7 bases map to TRBD2. This CDR3 contains 13 residues. Per germline, CDR1 MDHEN and CDR2 SYDVKM. After removal of 6 bases from V and 7 bases from J, the junction contained 9 bases not matched to a gene. This CDR3 reads CASSRPWGGEQYF. The CDR3 DNA reads TGTGCCAGCAGCCGCCCCTGGGGGGGGGAGCAGTACTTC.

The genes are TRBV27 and TRBJ2-7; no reliable D call. The CDR3 extends over 13 amino acids. CDR1 MNHEY and CDR2 SMNVEV come from the germline V gene (reference sequence). V shed 0 bases and J shed 3 bases, with 6 bases lying between them. The CDR3 DNA is TGTGCCAGCAGTTTATCGCCCCACTACGAGCAGTACTTC. It specifies CASSLSPHYEQYF.

The chain joins TRBV7-9 to TRBJ1-4; no clear D. The germline V gene encodes CDR1 SEHNR and CDR2 FQNEAQ (reference sequence). The V end was cut by 1 base, the J end by 5 bases, with 20 bases between. CDR3 length equals 18 residues. Here the CDR3 reads CASSLEKGTDTENEKLFF. The DNA for the CDR3 is TGTGCCAGCAGCTTAGAAAAAGGTACAGATACCGAAAATGAAAAACTGTTTTTT.

This rearrangement joins TRBV5-1 to TRBJ2-1; TRBD1 agrees at 7 bases. Germline V gene lookup returns CDR1 SGHRS and CDR2 YFSETQ. This CDR3 is 15 amino acids long. The junction had 8 bases not matched to a gene; V was cut back by 1 base and J by 7 bases. The CDR3 nucleotides are TGCGCCAGCAGCTTGACAGGGGACGGGTTAAATGAGCAGTTCTTC. It translates to CASSLTGDGLNEQFF.

The chain carries TRBV15 and TRBJ2-7, with TRBD1 matching over 11 bases. The junction had 5 bases not matched to a gene; V was cut back by 5 bases and J by 5 bases. The CDR3 has 14 amino acids. CDR1 LNHNV and CDR2 YYDKDF come from the germline V gene (reference sequence). CDR3 sequence reads: CATSEDRGLNEQYF. As DNA, the CDR3 is TGTGCCACCAGCGAGGACAGGGGGCTTAACGAGCAGTACTTC.

The chain uses TRBV5-6 and TRBJ2-3; 8 bases line up with TRBD1. The CDR3 extends over 15 amino acids. The germline CDR1 and CDR2 sequences are SGHDT and YYEEEE. V shed 3 bases and J 0 bases; nucleotides not matched to a gene: 3. Here the CDR3 reads CASSYRTGSTDTQYF. CDR3 DNA: TGTGCCAGCAGCTATCGGACAGGGAGCACAGATACGCAGTATTTT.

The V call is TRBV5-5, the J call TRBJ1-1, with D unclear. The CDR3 contains 16 residues. Per the germline V gene, CDR1 is SGHKS and CDR2 is YYEKEE (reference sequence). V was clipped by 2 bases and J by 0 bases, with 14 bases between them. As DNA, the CDR3 is TGTGCCAGCAGCTTAGGTTGGGCAGATATGAACACTGAAGCTTTCTTT. Translated: CASSLGWADMNTEAFF.

The V call is TRBV27, the J call TRBJ1-1, with D maybe TRBD1 (5 bases). CDR3 size: 15 residues. Trimming took off 3 bases at V and 2 bases at J, with 13 bases between the two ends. CDR1 and CDR2 (germline): MNHEY, SMNVEV (reference sequence). CDR3 protein: CASSFGTMDNTEAFF. In DNA, the CDR3 is TGTGCCAGCAGTTTCGGGACCATGGACAACACTGAAGCTTTCTTT.

J is TRBJ2-5 and V is TRBV7-2; tentatively, D is TRBD2 (6 bases). CDR3 length: 15 amino acids. Per germline, CDR1 SGHTA and CDR2 FQGNSA. Trimming shortened V by 5 bases and J by 3 bases, and 16 bases separated the two germline ends. CDR3 in amino acids: CASSPGLLAEETQYF. CDR3 sequence (DNA): TGTGCCAGCAGCCCGGGGCTACTAGCCGAAGAGACCCAGTACTTC.

The genes are TRBV15 and TRBJ1-4; D gene unclear. Germline CDR1 reads LNHNV; CDR2 reads YYDKDF (reference sequence). The CDR3 sequence is 14 residues long. V was pared by 3 bases and J by 7 bases, with 12 bases between. The CDR3 sequence: CATSSITSGEKLFF. Written as DNA, the CDR3 is TGTGCCACCAGCAGTATCACGTCTGGTGAAAAACTGTTTTTT.

V is TRBV11-2 and J is TRBJ2-3, with 9 bases aligning to TRBD1. The CDR3 has 15 residues. CDR1 is SGHAT, CDR2 FQNNGV, per germline. The V and J ends lost 5 bases and 2 bases, in that order; junction bases with no gene match: 5. As DNA, the CDR3 is TGTGCCAGCAGCGAGACAGGGGGGTACACAGATACGCAGTATTTT. It translates to CASSETGGYTDTQYF.

The chain carries TRBV28 and TRBJ2-1; TRBD2 matches at 10 bases. J gave up 7 bases and V 3 bases, and 18 bases lay outside the gene matches. The CDR3 consists of 19 residues. Germline CDR1 is MDHEN and CDR2 is SYDVKM. CDR3 DNA sequence: TGTGCCAGCAGTTTCCCCCTCGAACTTCTAGCGGGAGTCGAAAATGAGCAGTTCTTC. It translates to CASSFPLELLAGVENEQFF.

The chain couples TRBV12-2 to TRBJ2-1; whether TRBD2, the table's D call, matches the DNA was not checked. TRBV12-2 corresponds to a pseudogene. There are 18 residues in the CDR3. The chain's CDR3 is CASRPDASAGVFYNEQFF. The CDR3 DNA reads TGTGCAAGTCGCCCCGACGCCTCAGCGGGAGTGTTCTACAATGAGCAGTTCTTC.

This clone was seen a single time. The chain links TRBV29-1 to TRBJ1-2, with 7 positions matching TRBD1. Losses at the gene ends were 4 bases for V and 3 bases for J; bases not matched to a gene: 8. This CDR3 has 14 residues. Per the germline V gene, CDR1 is SQVTM and CDR2 is ANQGSEA. As DNA, the CDR3 is TGCAGCGTTGCCCCCAGGGGGGCGGACTATGGCTACACCTTC. Translating gives CSVAPRGADYGYTF.

V gene TRBV27 combines with J gene TRBJ1-2, with D unclear. Trimming cost V 5 bases and J 4 bases, with 11 bases left between them. Per the germline V gene, CDR1 is MNHEY and CDR2 is SMNVEV (reference sequence). The CDR3 runs 13 residues. The CDR3 DNA sequence: TGTGCCAGCAGTGGGCCCCCCCTCTATGGCTACACCTTC. This encodes CASSGPPLYGYTF.

In nucleotides, the CDR3 is TGCGCCAGCAGCTTTCCCCTAGGCGGGAGTGCGACCGGGGAGCTGTTTTTT. This sequence encodes CASSFPLGGSATGELFF. The rearrangement joins TRBV5-1 to TRBJ2-2; 7 bases line up with TRBD2. The CDR3 totals 17 residues. The trim removed 2 bases at V and 5 bases at J, leaving 12 bases unmatched. Germline lookup yields CDR1 SGHRS and CDR2 YFSETQ.

The chain uses TRBV20-1 and TRBJ2-1; D call uncertain. The CDR3 consists of 9 residues. Germline V lookup: CDR1 DFQATT, CDR2 SNEGSKA (reference sequence). CDR3 sequence (DNA): TGCAGGGGAATCAATGAGCAGTTCTTC. As protein: CRGINEQFF.

This clone was observed a handful of times. The rearrangement links TRBV7-9 to TRBJ2-1; D remains ambiguous. CDR1 and CDR2 (germline): SEHNR, FQNEAQ (reference sequence). Between the trimmed V and J ends, which lost 4 bases and 8 bases, there was a span of 9 bases. This CDR3 has 12 amino acids. CDR3 bases: TGTGCCAGCAGCTCCACGTCCTATGAGCAGTTCTTC. Amino acids: CASSSTSYEQFF.

The rearrangement joins TRBV28 to TRBJ1-1, with D possibly matching TRBD1 (6 bases). Germline CDR1 MDHEN, CDR2 SYDVKM. The CDR3 is made up of 15 amino acids. Trimming took 2 bases from V and 4 from J, leaving 14 bases between them. Here the CDR3 DNA reads TGTGCCAGCAGTTTAATGCAGGGGTGGGGCACTGAAGCTTTCTTT. Its translation is CASSLMQGWGTEAFF.

CDR3 region: CASRTGGWGEAFF. Written as DNA, the CDR3 is TGTGCCAGCAGGACAGGGGGCTGGGGAGAAGCTTTCTTT. The V gene is TRBV27, the J gene TRBJ1-1, with 10 bases lining up with TRBD1. Per the germline V gene, CDR1 is MNHEY and CDR2 is SMNVEV (reference sequence). Germline trimming cut 6 bases from V and 8 bases from J; bases unmatched to any gene: 6. The CDR3 runs to 13 residues.

This clone has only one observation. The chain employs TRBV11-2 and TRBJ2-3; no reliable D call. V gave up 2 bases and J gave up 1 base, with 13 bases separating them. CDR1 and CDR2 from the germline V gene are SGHAT and FQNNGV. CDR3 size: 16 residues. In DNA, the CDR3 is TGTGCCAGCAGCTTATCGGTTTACCAAGGCACAGATACGCAGTATTTT. Translated, it gives CASSLSVYQGTDTQYF.

V and J are TRBV7-9 and TRBJ2-1, with 8 bases aligning to TRBD2. Germline assignment: CDR1 SEHNR and CDR2 FQNEAQ (reference sequence). With 5 bases clipped from V and 8 bases from J, the junction kept 23 bases outside the gene matches. The CDR3 runs to 19 residues. The CDR3 DNA follows: TGTGCCAGCAGCCTCGTCCGGGGGACTAGTCGCGGGCGAGGAGATGAGCAGTTCTTC. Protein sequence: CASSLVRGTSRGRGDEQFF. Together with reference TRBV7-9 and TRBJ2-1, the CDR3 gives the full variable domain: DTGVSQNPRHKITKRGQNVTFRCDPISEHNRLYWYRQTLGQGPEFLTYFQNEAQLEKSRLLSDRFSAERPKGSFSTLEIQRTEQGDSAMYLCASSLVRGTSRGRGDEQFFGPGTRLTVL.

This chain connects TRBV27 to TRBJ2-7; a weak D match, TRBD1 (6 bases). The germline V and J ends were trimmed by 6 bases and 9 bases, with 21 bases remaining between them. Germline V gives CDR1 MNHEY, CDR2 SMNVEV (reference sequence). This CDR3 has 14 residues. The CDR3 DNA is TGTGCCAGCAGCCTTGTCCAGGGGCAAAATGGGCAGTACTTC. Translated, it gives CASSLVQGQNGQYF.

This chain links TRBV11-2 with TRBJ1-1; D is undetermined. CDR3 length equals 14 residues. Germline CDR1 SGHAT, CDR2 FQNNGV. V lost 8 bases to trimming and J lost 0 bases, with 13 bases between them. In nucleotides, the CDR3 is TGTGCCAGCGGCGCTGAGGCGCTGAACACTGAAGCTTTCTTT. The encoded protein is CASGAEALNTEAFF.

The CDR3, as DNA: TGTGCCAGCCAAAGACTAGCGGGGTTAGAGACCCAGTACTTC. Translated: CASQRLAGLETQYF. V and J are TRBV27 and TRBJ2-5; 11 positions match TRBD2. Germline loops: CDR1 MNHEY, CDR2 SMNVEV (reference sequence). The CDR3 has 14 residues. The ends lost 8 bases at V and 4 bases at J; junction bases unmatched: 6.

The V and J genes are TRBV25-1 and TRBJ2-7, with a possible D match to TRBD1 (6 bases). The V gene lost 6 bases and the J gene lost 2 bases, with 14 bases spanning the gap. Looked up from germline, CDR1 is MGHDK and CDR2 is SYGVNS. The CDR3 has 14 amino acids. The CDR3 DNA reads as TGTGCCAGCAGCGCCCTAGGGGACACCTACGAGCAGTACTTC. Protein sequence: CASSALGDTYEQYF.

The V gene is TRBV28, the J gene TRBJ2-5; possible D gene TRBD2, 6 bases. The CDR3 length is 14 residues. V was clipped by 5 bases and J by 5 bases, with 15 bases between them. The germline V gene has CDR1 MDHEN and CDR2 SYDVKM. CDR3 in DNA: TGTGCCAGCAGTCCCGGGACTTGGGAGGAGACCCAGTACTTC. Residues: CASSPGTWEETQYF.